Each of the 16 T cell receptor beta chains below was sequenced from the same sample in a study of blood T cell repertoires in COVID-19. The repertoire was sequenced with immunoSEQ multiplex PCR; TCRdb's copy has only in-frame clones and lacks some. In the table there are 150,000 to 170,000 clones, 70% to 90% of which are singletons. The sequencing input was peripheral blood. Every receptor here comes from a woman aged 55-75 years with COVID-19, enrolled during active disease.

V gene TRBV5-1 combines with J gene TRBJ1-5; the match to TRBD1 covers 9 bases. The CDR3 extends over 15 amino acids. Germline trimming cut 3 bases from V and 4 bases from J; bases unmatched to any gene: 5. From germline, CDR1 is SGHRS and CDR2 YFSETQ. The CDR3 is CASSYDRGENQPQHF. CDR3 DNA sequence: TGCGCCAGCAGCTACGACAGGGGGGAAAATCAGCCCCAGCATTTT.

The gene calls are TRBV7-6 and TRBJ2-2, with D possibly matching TRBD1 (5 bases). Germline V CDR1 and CDR2: SGHVS, FNYEAQ. V lost 8 bases and J 0 bases, leaving 13 bases between the germline ends. CDR3 length: 15 residues. Here the CDR3 DNA reads TGTGCCAGCGGACCCCAGGGAACGAACACCGGGGAGCTGTTTTTT. Translated, it gives CASGPQGTNTGELFF. Combining the CDR3 with reference TRBV7-6 and TRBJ2-2 gives the whole variable domain GAGVSQSPRYKVTKRGQDVALRCDPISGHVSLYWYRQALGQGPEFLTYFNYEAQQDKSGLPNDRFSAERPEGSISTLTIQRTEQRDSAMYRCASGPQGTNTGELFFGEGSRLTVL.

The count of this clone is one. V and J are TRBV10-3 and TRBJ1-1; maybe TRBD1 (5 bases). Looked up from germline, CDR1 is ENHRY and CDR2 is SYGVKD. The CDR3 spans 15 residues. V gave up 4 bases and J gave up 1 base, with 13 bases separating them. DNA of the CDR3: TGTGCCATCAGTGTAGGGGTAACATCGAACACTGAAGCTTTCTTT. It is translated as CAISVGVTSNTEAFF.

This chain joins TRBV7-6 and TRBJ1-3; TRBD1 is a possible D gene (5 bases). CDR3 size: 15 residues. With 4 bases removed from V and 2 bases from J, the gap between germline ends came to 12 bases. In germline, CDR1 is SGHVS, CDR2 FNYEAQ. The CDR3 DNA follows: TGTGCCAGCAGCTCCCGGGACTTTCCTGGAAACACCATATATTTT. Its translation: CASSSRDFPGNTIYF.

This clone was seen more than once but under ten times. The chain is built from TRBV27 and TRBJ1-4; 8 bases fit TRBD1. The CDR3 has 16 amino acids. CDR1 MNHEY and CDR2 SMNVEV come from the germline V gene (reference sequence). Trimming removed 1 base from V and 3 bases from J; junction bases left unmatched: 4. CDR3 residues: CASSLFRTGPNEKLFF. CDR3 coding DNA: TGTGCCAGCAGTTTATTCCGGACAGGGCCTAATGAAAAACTGTTTTTT.

V is TRBV5-4 and J is TRBJ2-1; maybe TRBD2 (6 bases). CDR3 length equals 14 residues. Germline CDR1 and CDR2: SGHNT and YYREEE (reference sequence). V lost 6 bases, J lost 6 bases, and 16 bases lay in between. The chain's CDR3 is CASTLGSRGNEQFF. DNA for the CDR3: TGTGCCAGCACCCTCGGGAGCCGAGGCAATGAGCAGTTCTTC.

The chain is built from TRBV7-9 and TRBJ1-5, with D unresolved. CDR1 is SEHNR and CDR2 is FQNEAQ in the germline V gene (reference sequence). Trimming cost V 3 bases and J 9 bases, with 12 bases left between them. This CDR3 spans 13 amino acids. The CDR3 protein is CASSLTGVGPQHF. CDR3 coding DNA: TGTGCCAGCAGCTTGACGGGAGTGGGGCCCCAGCATTTT.

This clone occurred a few times. The chain carries TRBV7-8 and TRBJ2-6; D remains unclear. The CDR3 covers 15 residues. Per the germline V gene, CDR1 is SGHVS and CDR2 is FQNEAQ. Trimming removed 7 bases from V and 4 bases from J, with 14 bases in between. DNA of the CDR3: TGTGCCAGCACCCCCGTCGTGTTCGGGGCCAACGTCCTGACTTTC. This sequence encodes CASTPVVFGANVLTF.

J is TRBJ1-6 and V is TRBV21-1. TRBV21-1 is a documented pseudogene. The CDR3 spans 18 residues. CDR3 DNA sequence: TGTGCCAGCAGCCCCAAAACGGGGGGACAAGGTCCGAGTTCACCCCTCCACTTT. It yields the protein CASSPKTGGQGPSSPLHF.

The chain employs TRBV25-1 and TRBJ1-1, with a possible D match to TRBD1 (5 bases). V dropped 0 bases and J dropped 10 bases, with 27 bases sitting between them. The CDR3 has 18 residues. The germline V gene has CDR1 MGHDK and CDR2 SYGVNS. The CDR3 DNA sequence: TGTGCCAGCAGTGAATATAGTAGCGGTGCAGGGAGCTCTAGAGGAGCTTTCTTT. Translated: CASSEYSSGAGSSRGAFF.

The V gene is TRBV18, the J gene TRBJ1-1; D not certain. The germline V and J ends were trimmed by 5 bases and 3 bases, with 4 bases remaining between them. The CDR3 covers 11 residues. CDR1 and CDR2 from the germline V gene are KGHSH and LQKENI. In DNA form, the CDR3 reads TGTGCCAGCTCATCGTACACTGAAGCTTTCTTT. It codes for CASSSYTEAFF.

A note on this clone: This sample also contains other DNA sequences that code for the same CDR3. V gene TRBV6-5 combines with J gene TRBJ1-1; 7 bases map to TRBD1. V shed 8 bases and J 1 base; nucleotides not matched to a gene: 1. Germline V CDR1 and CDR2: MNHEY, SVGAGI. The CDR3 sequence is 12 residues long. This CDR3 is CASRDRNTEAFF. The CDR3, as DNA: TGTGCCAGCCGGGACAGGAACACTGAAGCTTTCTTT.

The rearrangement uses TRBV28 and TRBJ1-1, with TRBD1 identical over 7 bases. With 2 bases clipped from V and 11 bases from J, the junction kept 5 bases outside the gene matches. Germline V CDR1 and CDR2: MDHEN, SYDVKM. The CDR3 totals 12 residues. CDR3 loop: CASSLRTGGAFF. CDR3 in DNA: TGTGCCAGCAGTTTACGGACAGGTGGGGCTTTCTTT. Drawing the rest from reference TRBV28 and TRBJ1-1, the complete variable domain is DVKVTQSSRYLVKRTGEKVFLECVQDMDHENMFWYRQDPGLGLRLIYFSYDVKMKEKGDIPEGYSVSREKKERFSLILESASTNQTSMYLCASSLRTGGAFFGQGTRLTVV.

The V gene is TRBV6-5, the J gene TRBJ1-2; 10 nucleotides align to TRBD1. Germline CDR1 reads MNHEY; CDR2 reads SVGAGI. J lost 6 bases, V lost 0 bases, and 4 bases had no gene match. This CDR3 is built from 15 residues. As DNA, the CDR3 is TGTGCCAGCAGTTACTCGACGGACAGGGGGAATGGCTACACCTTC. This sequence encodes CASSYSTDRGNGYTF.

The rearrangement links TRBV7-3 to TRBJ1-2; 9 bases align to TRBD1. Trimming removed 5 bases from V and 2 bases from J; junction bases left unmatched: 15. Germline V lookup: CDR1 SGHTA, CDR2 FQGTGA. The CDR3 runs 18 residues. CDR3 DNA: TGTGCCAGCAGCAACTCAAAGGTCCCGGGACAGGGAAACTATGGCTACACCTTC. It yields the protein CASSNSKVPGQGNYGYTF.

This clone was observed a single time. This chain connects TRBV24-1 to TRBJ2-1; perhaps TRBD2 as D (6 bases). There are 16 residues in the CDR3. Trimming removed 4 bases at V and 2 bases at J, with 14 bases between. Germline V lookup: CDR1 KGHDR, CDR2 SFDVKD. Here the CDR3 reads CATSDPGLRAYNEQFF. CDR3 bases: TGTGCCACCAGTGACCCGGGACTCCGAGCCTACAATGAGCAGTTCTTC.